One and the same sample provided the 18 T cell receptor beta chains below, sequenced in a study of cytomegalovirus exposure and HLA in healthy donors. This PCR relied on a set of 60 Vbeta primers and 13 Jbeta primers. Generated by immunoSEQ multiplex PCR, the TCRdb table keeps only in-frame clones and is missing some. Its listing shows about 200,000 clones. Sequenced sample: PBMCs. The receptors were gathered from a girl aged 2-10 years in good health and CMV-seropositive.

The CDR3 loop is CASLESGLAGLRGAYNEQFF. CDR3 bases: TGCGCCAGCCTTGAATCGGGACTAGCGGGACTACGGGGGGCCTACAATGAGCAGTTCTTC. The chain joins TRBV10-2 to TRBJ2-1, with 13 bases identical to TRBD2. This CDR3 contains 20 residues. With 8 bases clipped from V and 2 bases from J, the junction kept 18 bases outside the gene matches. Germline-derived CDR1 and CDR2 are WSHSY and SAAADI.

The rearrangement uses TRBV13 and TRBJ2-3, with 13 positions matching TRBD2. After removal of 4 bases from V and 4 bases from J, the junction contained 5 bases not matched to a gene. This CDR3 region has 16 residues. CDR1 is PRHDT, CDR2 FYEKMQ, per germline (reference sequence). The CDR3: CASSSGTSGTPDTQYF. CDR3 nucleotides: TGTGCCAGCAGCTCCGGGACTAGCGGGACCCCAGATACGCAGTATTTT.

The V call is TRBV5-4, the J call TRBJ1-3; possibly TRBD1 for D (6 bases). From germline, CDR1 is SGHNT and CDR2 YYREEE (reference sequence). This CDR3 has 15 amino acids. The ends were cut back, 1 base at V and 4 bases at J, with 12 bases in the middle. CDR3 residues: CASSLRGQRGNTIYF. The CDR3, as DNA: TGTGCCAGCAGCTTGCGAGGACAGCGAGGAAACACCATATATTTT.

The chain joins TRBV4-1 to TRBJ2-1, with TRBD2 matching 8 bases. The V segment lost 1 base and the J segment 8 bases; nucleotides outside the gene matches: 7. The germline V gene encodes CDR1 MGHRA and CDR2 YSYEKL. The CDR3 sequence is 15 residues long. The CDR3 DNA sequence: TGCGCCAGCAGCCAAGTCCCGGCGGGAGGAGATGAGCAGTTCTTC. Its protein is CASSQVPAGGDEQFF.

A word on this clone: The junction does not match germline at one end; this may be a read error. The sample holds other DNA sequences that translate to the same CDR3. The chain links TRBV25-1 to TRBJ1-1; D is possibly TRBD1 (5 bases). The germline CDR1 and CDR2 sequences are MGHDK and SYGVNS. CDR3 length equals 16 residues. CDR3 sequence: CASSEFFAGKGTEAFF. CDR3 bases: TGTGCCAGCAGTGAATTTTTCGCAGGGAAGGGGACTGAAGCTTTCTTC.

CDR3 loop: CASSLTGVDTQYF. CDR3 nucleotide sequence: TGTGCCAGCTCACTGACTGGCGTGGATACGCAGTATTTT. The gene calls are TRBV18 and TRBJ2-3; D unresolved. V was trimmed by 4 bases and J by 6 bases, leaving 11 bases between them. The CDR3 is 13 residues long. Germline V gene lookup returns CDR1 KGHSH and CDR2 LQKENI.

This chain links TRBV5-1 with TRBJ2-3; the D gene is possibly TRBD2 (6 bases). The germline V gene has CDR1 SGHRS and CDR2 YFSETQ. The CDR3 runs to 13 residues. V lost 5 bases and J 5 bases, leaving 12 bases between the germline ends. This CDR3 is CASRKRAQDTQYF. CDR3 DNA: TGCGCCAGCAGGAAGCGGGCTCAAGATACGCAGTATTTT.

The rearrangement uses TRBV7-8 and TRBJ1-1; D perhaps matches TRBD1 (6 bases). This CDR3 has 14 residues. Germline CDR1 and CDR2: SGHVS and FQNEAQ. V lost 4 bases and J 0 bases, leaving 9 bases between the germline ends. As DNA, the CDR3 is TGTGCCAGCAGCTCCGGACAGATGAACACTGAAGCTTTCTTT. Its protein is CASSSGQMNTEAFF.

V is TRBV7-9 and J is TRBJ2-1; D might be TRBD2 (6 bases). The CDR3 has 15 residues. CDR1 is SEHNR, CDR2 FQNEAQ, per germline (reference sequence). Trimming left V 3 bases short and J 12 bases short, with 21 bases between. For the CDR3, the DNA is TGTGCCAGCAGCTTCTCCGGCAGCTTCGGGAGTACGCAGTTCTTC. It encodes CASSFSGSFGSTQFF.

This chain links TRBV5-6 with TRBJ1-1; 8 nucleotides line up with TRBD1. With V trimmed by 6 bases and J by 3 bases, 7 bases remained unmatched. The CDR3 length is 14 residues. Germline V gives CDR1 SGHDT, CDR2 YYEEEE. CDR3: CASTLGQGYTEAFF. CDR3 coding DNA: TGTGCCAGCACCCTAGGACAGGGATACACTGAAGCTTTCTTT.

The chain links TRBV7-9 to TRBJ2-7; possible D gene TRBD1, 6 bases. Trimming took off 4 bases at V and 4 bases at J, with 14 bases between the two ends. CDR3 size: 14 residues. CDR1 is SEHNR, CDR2 FQNEAQ, per germline (reference sequence). CDR3 nucleotide sequence: TGTGCCAGCAGCTCGTGGGACAAGAAATACGAGCAGTACTTC. Translating gives CASSSWDKKYEQYF.

The CDR3 here is CASSGGREQRNTIYF. CDR3 bases: TGTGCCAGCAGCGGAGGGAGGGAGCAGAGAAACACCATATATTTT. This sequence joins TRBV7-2 and TRBJ1-3; no clear D. Trimming left V 5 bases short and J 5 bases short, with 16 bases between. This CDR3 contains 15 residues. Germline V gene data show CDR1 as SGHTA and CDR2 as FQGNSA.

V usage is TRBV27 and J usage is TRBJ2-7; TRBD2 matches at 14 bases. V trimming: 5 bases; J trimming: 6 bases; junction bases outside the gene matches: 12. Germline assignment: CDR1 MNHEY and CDR2 SMNVEV (reference sequence). The CDR3 contains 17 residues. The CDR3 DNA reads as TGTGCCAGCAGTCCTGGGACTAGCGGGAGTCCACCGTCCGAGCAGTACTTC. This gives the protein CASSPGTSGSPPSEQYF.

The chain carries TRBV5-1 and TRBJ2-1, with 7 nucleotides matching TRBD2. The germline V gene has CDR1 SGHRS and CDR2 YFSETQ. The CDR3 consists of 16 residues. V was clipped by 1 base and J by 1 base; unmatched bases: 5. DNA for the CDR3: TGCGCCAGCAGCTTGCTCGCTAGCGGTTCCTACAATGAGCAGTTCTTC. This gives the protein CASSLLASGSYNEQFF.

V and J are TRBV19 and TRBJ2-5; tentative D call: TRBD1 (6 bases). The CDR3 spans 16 residues. CDR1 is LNHDA, CDR2 SQIVND, per germline (reference sequence). V was pared by 4 bases and J by 0 bases, with 15 bases between. Here the CDR3 DNA reads TGTGCCAGTAGTACTACAGGGATCGGGTACCAAGAGACCCAGTACTTC. Protein: CASSTTGIGYQETQYF.

The J gene is TRBJ1-2, the V gene TRBV29-1; D call uncertain. V lost 0 bases and J 3 bases, leaving 5 bases between the germline ends. This CDR3 spans 12 amino acids. Germline loops: CDR1 SQVTM, CDR2 ANQGSEA. The CDR3 DNA reads as TGCAGCGTTGAAGACGGAGACTATGGCTACACCTTC. This encodes CSVEDGDYGYTF.

V usage is TRBV9 and J usage is TRBJ2-1, with TRBD1 matching over 8 bases. CDR1 and CDR2 from the germline V gene are SGDLS and YYNGEE. The CDR3 is 18 amino acids. V lost 0 bases to trimming and J lost 7 bases; unmatched junction nucleotides: 15. The CDR3 reads CASSVGGQGAYVGNEQFF. As DNA, the CDR3 is TGTGCCAGCAGCGTAGGGGGGCAGGGGGCCTACGTTGGGAATGAGCAGTTCTTC.

The V gene is TRBV19, the J gene TRBJ1-1; TRBD1 agrees at 9 bases. V lost 2 bases, J lost 1 base, and 5 bases stayed unmatched. Germline assignment: CDR1 LNHDA and CDR2 SQIVND (reference sequence). The CDR3 loop spans 16 amino acids. The CDR3 loop reads CASSIRTGASNTEAFF. For the CDR3, the DNA is TGTGCCAGTAGTATAAGGACAGGGGCTTCGAACACTGAAGCTTTCTTT.